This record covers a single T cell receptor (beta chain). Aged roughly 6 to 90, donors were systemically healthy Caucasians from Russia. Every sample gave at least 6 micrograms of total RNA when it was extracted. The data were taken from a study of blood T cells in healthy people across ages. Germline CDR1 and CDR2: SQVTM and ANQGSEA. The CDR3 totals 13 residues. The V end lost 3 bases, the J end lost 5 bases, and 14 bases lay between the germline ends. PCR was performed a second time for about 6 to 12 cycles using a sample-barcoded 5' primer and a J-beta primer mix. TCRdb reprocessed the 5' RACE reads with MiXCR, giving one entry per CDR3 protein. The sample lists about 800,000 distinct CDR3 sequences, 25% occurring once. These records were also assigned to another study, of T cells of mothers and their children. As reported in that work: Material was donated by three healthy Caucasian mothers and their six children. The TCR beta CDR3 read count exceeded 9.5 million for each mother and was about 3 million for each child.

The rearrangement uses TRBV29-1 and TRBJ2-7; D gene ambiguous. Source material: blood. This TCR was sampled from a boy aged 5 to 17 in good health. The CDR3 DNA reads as TGCAGCGTTGAGTCCAGGAGAGGCAACGAGCAGTACTTC. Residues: CSVESRRGNEQYF.